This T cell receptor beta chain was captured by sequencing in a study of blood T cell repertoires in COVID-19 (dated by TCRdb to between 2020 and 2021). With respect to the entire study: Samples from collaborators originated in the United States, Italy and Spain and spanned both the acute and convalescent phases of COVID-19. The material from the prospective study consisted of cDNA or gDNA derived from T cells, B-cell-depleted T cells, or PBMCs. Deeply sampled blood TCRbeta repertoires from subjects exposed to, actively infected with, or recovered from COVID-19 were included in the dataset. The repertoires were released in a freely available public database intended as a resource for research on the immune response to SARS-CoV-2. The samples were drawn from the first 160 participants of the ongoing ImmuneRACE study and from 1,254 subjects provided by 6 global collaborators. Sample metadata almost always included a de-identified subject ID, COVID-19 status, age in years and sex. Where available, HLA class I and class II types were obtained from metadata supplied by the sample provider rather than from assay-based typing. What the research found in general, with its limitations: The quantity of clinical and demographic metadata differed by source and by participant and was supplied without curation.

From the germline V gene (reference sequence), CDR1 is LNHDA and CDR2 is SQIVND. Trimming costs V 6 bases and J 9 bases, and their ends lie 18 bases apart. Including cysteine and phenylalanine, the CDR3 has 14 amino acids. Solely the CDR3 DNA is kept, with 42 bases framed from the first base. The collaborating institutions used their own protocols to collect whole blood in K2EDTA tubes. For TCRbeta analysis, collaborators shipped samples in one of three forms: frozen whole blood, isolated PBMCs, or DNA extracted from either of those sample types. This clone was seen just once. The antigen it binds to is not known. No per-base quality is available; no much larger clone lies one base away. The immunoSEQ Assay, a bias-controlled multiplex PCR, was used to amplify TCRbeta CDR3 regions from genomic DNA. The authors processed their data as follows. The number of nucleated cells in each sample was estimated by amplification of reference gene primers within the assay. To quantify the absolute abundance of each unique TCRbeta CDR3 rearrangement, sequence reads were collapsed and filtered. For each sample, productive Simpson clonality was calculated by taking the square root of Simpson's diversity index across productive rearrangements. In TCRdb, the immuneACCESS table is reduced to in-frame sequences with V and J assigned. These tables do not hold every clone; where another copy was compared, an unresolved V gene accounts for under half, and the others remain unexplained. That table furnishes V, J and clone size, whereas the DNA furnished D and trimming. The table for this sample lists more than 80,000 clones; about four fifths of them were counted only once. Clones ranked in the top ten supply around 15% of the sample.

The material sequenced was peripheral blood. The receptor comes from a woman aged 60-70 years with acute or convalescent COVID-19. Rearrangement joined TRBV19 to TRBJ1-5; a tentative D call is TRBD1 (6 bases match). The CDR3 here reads CASSQGSGEGPQHF. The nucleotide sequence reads TGTGCCAGTAGCCAGGGGTCCGGGGAGGGGCCCCAGCATTTT.